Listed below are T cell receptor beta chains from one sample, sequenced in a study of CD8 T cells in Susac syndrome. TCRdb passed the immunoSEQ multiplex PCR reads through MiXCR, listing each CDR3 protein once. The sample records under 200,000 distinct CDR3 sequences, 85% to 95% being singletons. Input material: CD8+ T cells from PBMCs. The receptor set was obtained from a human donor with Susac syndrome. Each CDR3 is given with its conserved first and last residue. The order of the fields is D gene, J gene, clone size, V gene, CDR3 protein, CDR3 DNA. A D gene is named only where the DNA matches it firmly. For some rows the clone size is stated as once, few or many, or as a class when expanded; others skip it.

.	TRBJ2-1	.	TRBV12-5	CASGIRNEQFF	TGTGCTAGTGGTATACGCAATGAGCAGTTCTTC
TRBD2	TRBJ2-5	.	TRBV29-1	CSVTGLAGGRETQYF	TGCAGCGTTACCGGACTAGCGGGAGGTAGGGAGACCCAGTACTTC
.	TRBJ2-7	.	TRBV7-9	CASSPYSGPGTYEQYF	TGTGCCAGCAGCCCGTACAGCGGTCCTGGCACCTACGAGCAGTACTTC
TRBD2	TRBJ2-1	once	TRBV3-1	CASSHPRTSGRLNEQFF	TGTGCCAGCAGCCATCCAAGGACTAGCGGGAGGCTAAATGAGCAGTTCTTC
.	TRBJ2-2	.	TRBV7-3	CASSPEGDSTTGELFF	TGTGCCAGCAGCCCGGAGGGGGACAGCACCACCGGGGAGCTGTTTTTT
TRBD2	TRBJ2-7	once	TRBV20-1	CSARPRTSGRPYEQYF	TGCAGTGCTAGACCCCGGACTAGCGGGAGGCCCTACGAGCAGTACTTC
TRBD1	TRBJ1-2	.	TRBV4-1	CASRQTGGYGYTF	TGCGCCAGCCGCCAGACAGGGGGCTATGGCTACACCTTC
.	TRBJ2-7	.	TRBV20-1	CSASRTGTFLGEQYF	TGCAGTGCTAGCCGAACCGGGACTTTCTTGGGCGAGCAGTACTTC
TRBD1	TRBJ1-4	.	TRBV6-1	CASSITPGQGNEKLFF	TGTGCCAGCAGTATAACCCCGGGACAGGGGAACGAAAAACTGTTTTTT
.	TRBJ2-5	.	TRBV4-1	CASSQVGSGETQYF	TGCGCCAGCAGCCAAGTCGGGAGCGGAGAGACCCAGTACTTC
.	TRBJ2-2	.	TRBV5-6	CASSFRNTGELFF	TGTGCCAGCAGCTTCAGGAACACCGGGGAGCTGTTTTTT
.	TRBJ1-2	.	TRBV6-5	CASSYGGPYGYTF	TGTGCCAGCAGTTACGGTGGACCGTATGGCTACACCTTC
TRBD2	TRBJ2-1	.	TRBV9	CASAKELAGGDNEQFF	TGTGCCAGCGCCAAGGAACTAGCGGGAGGGGACAATGAGCAGTTCTTC